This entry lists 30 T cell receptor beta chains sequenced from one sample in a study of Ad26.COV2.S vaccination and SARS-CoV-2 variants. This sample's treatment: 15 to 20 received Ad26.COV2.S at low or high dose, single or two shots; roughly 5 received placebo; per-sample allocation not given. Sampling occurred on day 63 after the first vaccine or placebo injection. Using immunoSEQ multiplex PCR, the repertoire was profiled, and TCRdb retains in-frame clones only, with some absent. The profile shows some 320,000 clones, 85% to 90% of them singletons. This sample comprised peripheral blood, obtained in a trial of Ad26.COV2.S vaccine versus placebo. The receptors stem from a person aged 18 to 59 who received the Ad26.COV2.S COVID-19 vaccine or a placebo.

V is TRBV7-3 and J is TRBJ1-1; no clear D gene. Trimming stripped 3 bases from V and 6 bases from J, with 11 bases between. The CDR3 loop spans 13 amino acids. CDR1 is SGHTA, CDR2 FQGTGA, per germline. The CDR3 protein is CASSLGGLPEAFF. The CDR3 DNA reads TGTGCCAGCAGCTTGGGTGGGCTCCCTGAAGCTTTCTTT.

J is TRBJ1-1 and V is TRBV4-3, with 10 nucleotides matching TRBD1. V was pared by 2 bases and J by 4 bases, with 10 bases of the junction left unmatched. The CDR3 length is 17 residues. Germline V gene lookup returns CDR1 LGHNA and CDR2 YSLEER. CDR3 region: CASSQSLRDRGATEAFF. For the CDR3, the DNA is TGCGCCAGCAGCCAATCACTCCGGGACAGGGGAGCCACTGAAGCTTTCTTT.

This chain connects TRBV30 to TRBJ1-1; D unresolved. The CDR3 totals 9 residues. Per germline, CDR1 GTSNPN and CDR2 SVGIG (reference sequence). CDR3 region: CTANTEAFF. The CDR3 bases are TGTACTGCGAACACTGAAGCTTTCTTT.

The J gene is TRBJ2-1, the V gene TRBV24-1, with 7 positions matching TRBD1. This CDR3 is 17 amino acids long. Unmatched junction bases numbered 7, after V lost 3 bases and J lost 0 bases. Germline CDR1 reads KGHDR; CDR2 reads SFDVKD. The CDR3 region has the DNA TGTGCCACCAGTGATGCCCCACAGGGGAGCTCCTACAATGAGCAGTTCTTC. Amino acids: CATSDAPQGSSYNEQFF.

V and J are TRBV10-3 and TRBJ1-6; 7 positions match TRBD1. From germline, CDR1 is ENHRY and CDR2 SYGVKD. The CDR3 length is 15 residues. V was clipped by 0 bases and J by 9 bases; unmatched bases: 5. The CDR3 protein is CAISESYRGGSPLHF. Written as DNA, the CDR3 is TGTGCCATCAGTGAGTCGTACAGGGGAGGTTCACCCCTCCACTTT.

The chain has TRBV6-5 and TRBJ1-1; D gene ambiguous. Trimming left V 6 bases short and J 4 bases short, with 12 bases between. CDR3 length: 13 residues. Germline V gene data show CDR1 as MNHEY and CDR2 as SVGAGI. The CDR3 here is CASRHELGTEAFF. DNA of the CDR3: TGTGCCAGCAGGCACGAACTAGGCACTGAAGCTTTCTTT.

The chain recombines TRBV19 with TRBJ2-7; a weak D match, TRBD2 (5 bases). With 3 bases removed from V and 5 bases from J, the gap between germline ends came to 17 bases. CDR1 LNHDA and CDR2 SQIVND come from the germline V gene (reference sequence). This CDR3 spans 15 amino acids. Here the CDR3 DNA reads TGTGCCAGTAGTATTAATACGGGGTTGGTCCACGAGCAGTACTTC. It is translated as CASSINTGLVHEQYF.

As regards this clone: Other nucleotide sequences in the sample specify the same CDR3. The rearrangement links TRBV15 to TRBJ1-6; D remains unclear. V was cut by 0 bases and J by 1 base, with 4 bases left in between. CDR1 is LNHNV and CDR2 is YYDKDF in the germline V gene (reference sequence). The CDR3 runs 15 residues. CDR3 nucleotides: TGTGCCACCAGCAGAGAAGGATCCTATAATTCACCCCTCCACTTT. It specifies CATSREGSYNSPLHF.

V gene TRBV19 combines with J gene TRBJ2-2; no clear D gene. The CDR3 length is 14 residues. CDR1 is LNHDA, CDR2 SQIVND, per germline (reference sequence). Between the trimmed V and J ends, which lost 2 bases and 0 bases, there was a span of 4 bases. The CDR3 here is CASSITANTGELFF. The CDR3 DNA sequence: TGTGCCAGTAGTATAACGGCGAACACCGGGGAGCTGTTTTTT. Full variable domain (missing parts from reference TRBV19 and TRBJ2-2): DGGITQSPKYLFRKEGQNVTLSCEQNLNHDAMYWYRQDPGQGLRLIYYSQIVNDFQKGDIAEGYSVSREKKESFPLTVTSAQKNPTAFYLCASSITANTGELFFGEGSRLTVL.

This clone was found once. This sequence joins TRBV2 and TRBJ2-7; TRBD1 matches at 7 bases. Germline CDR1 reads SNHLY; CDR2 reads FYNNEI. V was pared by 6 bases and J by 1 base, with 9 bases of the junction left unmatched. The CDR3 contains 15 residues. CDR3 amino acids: CASSGTVYQSYEQYF. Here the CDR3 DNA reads TGTGCCAGCAGCGGGACAGTCTACCAATCCTACGAGCAGTACTTC.

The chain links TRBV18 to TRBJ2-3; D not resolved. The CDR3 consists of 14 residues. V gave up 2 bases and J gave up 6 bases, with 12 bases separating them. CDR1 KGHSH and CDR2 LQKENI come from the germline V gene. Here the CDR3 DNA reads TGTGCCAGCTCACCAGATCTCGATGAGGATACGCAGTATTTT. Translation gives CASSPDLDEDTQYF.

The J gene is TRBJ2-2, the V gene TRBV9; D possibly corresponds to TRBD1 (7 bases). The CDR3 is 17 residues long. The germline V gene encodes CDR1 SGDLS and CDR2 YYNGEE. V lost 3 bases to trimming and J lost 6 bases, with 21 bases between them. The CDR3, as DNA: TGTGCCAGCAGCGGGGGGCCGGTAACAGGGGAGGCCGGGGAGCTGTTTTTT. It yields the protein CASSGGPVTGEAGELFF.

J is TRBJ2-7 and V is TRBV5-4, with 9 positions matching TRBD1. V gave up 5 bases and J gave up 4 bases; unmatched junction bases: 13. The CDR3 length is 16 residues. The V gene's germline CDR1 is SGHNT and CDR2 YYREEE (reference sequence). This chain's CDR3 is CASSKGTGRVGYEQYF. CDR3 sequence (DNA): TGTGCCAGCAGTAAAGGGACAGGGAGAGTAGGTTACGAGCAGTACTTC.

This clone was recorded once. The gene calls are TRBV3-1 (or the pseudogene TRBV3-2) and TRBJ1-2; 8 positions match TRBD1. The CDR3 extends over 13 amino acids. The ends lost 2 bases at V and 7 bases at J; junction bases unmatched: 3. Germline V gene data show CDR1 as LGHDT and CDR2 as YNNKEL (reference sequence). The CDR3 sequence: CASSQQGAGGYTF. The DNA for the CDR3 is TGTGCCAGCAGCCAACAGGGGGCTGGTGGCTACACCTTC.

The DNA of the CDR3 is TGTGCCAGCAGTCCCGACAAGAATGAAAAACTGTTTTTT. Translating it yields CASSPDKNEKLFF. This sequence joins TRBV12-3 or TRBV12-4 and TRBJ1-4; D gene uncertain. Trimming took 5 bases from V and 5 from J, leaving 9 bases between them. This CDR3 spans 13 amino acids.

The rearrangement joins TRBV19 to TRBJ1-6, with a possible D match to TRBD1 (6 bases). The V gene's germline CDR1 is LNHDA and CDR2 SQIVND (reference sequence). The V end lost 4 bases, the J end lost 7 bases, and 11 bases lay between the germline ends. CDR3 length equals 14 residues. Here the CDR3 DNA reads TGTGCCAGTAGTACGCTTCAGGGGAATTCACCCCTCCACTTT. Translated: CASSTLQGNSPLHF. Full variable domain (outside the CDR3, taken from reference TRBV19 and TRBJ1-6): DGGITQSPKYLFRKEGQNVTLSCEQNLNHDAMYWYRQDPGQGLRLIYYSQIVNDFQKGDIAEGYSVSREKKESFPLTVTSAQKNPTAFYLCASSTLQGNSPLHFGNGTRLTVT.

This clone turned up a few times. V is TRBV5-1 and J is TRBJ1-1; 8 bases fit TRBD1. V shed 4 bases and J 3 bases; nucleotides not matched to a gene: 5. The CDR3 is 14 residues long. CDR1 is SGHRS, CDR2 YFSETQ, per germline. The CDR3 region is CASSRTGFDTEAFF. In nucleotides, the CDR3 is TGCGCCAGCAGCCGGACAGGGTTCGACACTGAAGCTTTCTTT.

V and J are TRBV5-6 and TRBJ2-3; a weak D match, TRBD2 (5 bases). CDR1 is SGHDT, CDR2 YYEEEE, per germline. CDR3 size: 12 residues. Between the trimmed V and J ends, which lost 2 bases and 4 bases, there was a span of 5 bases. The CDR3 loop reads CASSLAADTQYF. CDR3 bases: TGTGCCAGCAGCTTAGCGGCAGATACGCAGTATTTT.

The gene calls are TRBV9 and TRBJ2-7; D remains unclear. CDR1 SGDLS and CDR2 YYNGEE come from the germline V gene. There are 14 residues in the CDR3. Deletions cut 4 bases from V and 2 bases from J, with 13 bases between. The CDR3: CASSPDRLAYEQYF. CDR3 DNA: TGTGCCAGCAGCCCTGACCGGTTGGCCTACGAGCAGTACTTC.

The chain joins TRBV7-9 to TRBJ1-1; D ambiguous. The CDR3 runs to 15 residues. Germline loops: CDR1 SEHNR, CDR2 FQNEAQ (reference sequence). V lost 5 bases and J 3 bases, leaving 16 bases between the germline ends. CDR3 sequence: CASSQGGGWDTEAFF. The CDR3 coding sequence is TGTGCCAGCAGCCAAGGAGGAGGGTGGGACACTGAAGCTTTCTTT.

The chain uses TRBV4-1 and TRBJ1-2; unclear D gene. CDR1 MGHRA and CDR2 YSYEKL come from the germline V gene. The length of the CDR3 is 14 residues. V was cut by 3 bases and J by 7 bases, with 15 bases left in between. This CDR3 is CASSQVTNLVGYTF. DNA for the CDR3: TGCGCCAGCAGCCAGGTAACGAACCTGGTTGGCTACACCTTC.

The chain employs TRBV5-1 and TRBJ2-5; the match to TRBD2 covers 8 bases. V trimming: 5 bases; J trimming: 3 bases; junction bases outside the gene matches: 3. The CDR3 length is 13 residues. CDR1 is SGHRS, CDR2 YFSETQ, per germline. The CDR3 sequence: CASRVTSEETQYF. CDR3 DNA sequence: TGCGCCAGCAGGGTGACTAGCGAAGAGACCCAGTACTTC.

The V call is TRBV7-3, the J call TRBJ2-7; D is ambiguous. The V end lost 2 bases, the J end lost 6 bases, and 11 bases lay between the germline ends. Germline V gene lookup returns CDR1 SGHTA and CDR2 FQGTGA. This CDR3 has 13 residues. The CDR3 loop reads CASSLHPDSEQYF. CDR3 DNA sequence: TGTGCCAGCAGCTTACATCCGGATTCCGAGCAGTACTTC.

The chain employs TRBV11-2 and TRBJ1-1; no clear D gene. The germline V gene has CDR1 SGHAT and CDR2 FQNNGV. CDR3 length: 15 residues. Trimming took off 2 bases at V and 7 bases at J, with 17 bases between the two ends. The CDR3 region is CASSLSVNYPSEAFF. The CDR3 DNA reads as TGTGCCAGCAGCTTAAGTGTAAATTACCCGAGTGAAGCTTTCTTT.

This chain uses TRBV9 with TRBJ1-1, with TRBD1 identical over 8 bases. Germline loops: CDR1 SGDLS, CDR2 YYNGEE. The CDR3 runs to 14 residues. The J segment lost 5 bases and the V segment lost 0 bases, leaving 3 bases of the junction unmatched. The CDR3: CASSVGQGATEAFF. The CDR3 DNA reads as TGTGCCAGCAGCGTAGGGCAGGGGGCTACTGAAGCTTTCTTT.

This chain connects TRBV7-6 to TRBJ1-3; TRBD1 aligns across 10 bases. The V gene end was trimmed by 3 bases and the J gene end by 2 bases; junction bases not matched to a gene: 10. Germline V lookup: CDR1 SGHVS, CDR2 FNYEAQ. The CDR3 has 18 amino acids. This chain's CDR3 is CASSFQTGGLSAGNTIYF. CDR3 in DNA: TGTGCCAGCAGCTTTCAGACAGGGGGCCTTAGTGCTGGAAACACCATATATTTT.

The CDR3 DNA reads TGTGCCAGCAGTGATGGCGGGACTAGCGGGGGGTCCTCCTACGAGCAGTACTTC. Translating gives CASSDGGTSGGSSYEQYF. V is TRBV6-1 and J is TRBJ2-7, with 15 bases lining up with TRBD2. This CDR3 has 18 amino acids. V trimming: 3 bases; J trimming: 0 bases; junction bases outside the gene matches: 6. CDR1 and CDR2 (germline): MNHNS, SASEGT.

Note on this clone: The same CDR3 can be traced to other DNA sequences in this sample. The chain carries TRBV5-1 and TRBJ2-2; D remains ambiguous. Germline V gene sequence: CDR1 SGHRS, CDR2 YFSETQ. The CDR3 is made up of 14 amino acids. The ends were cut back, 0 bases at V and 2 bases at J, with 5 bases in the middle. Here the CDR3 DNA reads TGCGCCAGCAGCTTGGTTTTAAACACCGGGGAGCTGTTTTTT. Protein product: CASSLVLNTGELFF. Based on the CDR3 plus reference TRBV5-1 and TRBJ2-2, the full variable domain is KAGVTQTPRYLIKTRGQQVTLSCSPISGHRSVSWYQQTPGQGLQFLFEYFSETQRNKGNFPGRFSGRQFSNSRSEMNVSTLELGDSALYLCASSLVLNTGELFFGEGSRLTVL.

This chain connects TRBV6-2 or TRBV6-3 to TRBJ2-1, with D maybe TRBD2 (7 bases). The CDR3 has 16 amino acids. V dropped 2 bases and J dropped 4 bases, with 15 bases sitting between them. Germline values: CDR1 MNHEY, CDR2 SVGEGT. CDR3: CASSYSAAGAYNEQFF. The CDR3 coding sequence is TGTGCCAGCAGTTACAGCGCGGCGGGGGCATACAATGAGCAGTTCTTC.

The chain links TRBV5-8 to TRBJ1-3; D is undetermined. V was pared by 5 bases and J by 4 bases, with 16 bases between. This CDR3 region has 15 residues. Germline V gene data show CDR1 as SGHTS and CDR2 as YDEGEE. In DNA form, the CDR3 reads TGTGCCAGCAGGCTGCGCTCGACTTCGGGAAACACCATATATTTT. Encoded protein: CASRLRSTSGNTIYF.